The rows below give T cell receptor beta chains drawn from one sample of a study of T-cell reconstitution after alpha-beta-depleted transplantation in children. TCRdb fed the PCR reads into MiXCR, producing one record per CDR3 protein. Of under 750,000 distinct CDR3 sequences in the sample, more than 20% are singletons; the top ten hold 13% to 15%. Source: PBMCs, mostly from graft donor cells, taken 360 days after TCRalphabeta/CD19-depleted stem cell transplant. The receptors stem from a boy younger than two who had a stem cell transplant for acute myeloid leukemia, so the T cells may come from the graft donor. CDR3s include the opening cysteine and the closing phenylalanine or tryptophan. Each record gives: J gene, V gene, clone size, D gene, CDR3 protein. D genes are given only for firm matches. Size is omitted from some rows. Given values are once, few, many or a class for expanded clones.

j_gene: TRBJ2-7; v_gene: TRBV6-5; abundance: few; d_gene: TRBD2; CDR3aa: CASSYGGGVGSEQYF
j_gene: TRBJ2-7; v_gene: TRBV7-9; abundance: NA; d_gene: NA; CDR3aa: CASSLDYSSYEQYF
j_gene: TRBJ2-5; v_gene: TRBV10-3; abundance: NA; d_gene: TRBD1; CDR3aa: CAISEDRVRGQYF
j_gene: TRBJ2-3; v_gene: TRBV5-5; abundance: many; d_gene: NA; CDR3aa: CASSLQGPDTQYF
j_gene: TRBJ2-2; v_gene: TRBV6-4; abundance: NA; d_gene: TRBD1; CDR3aa: CASSDLTGPSTGELFF
j_gene: TRBJ2-5; v_gene: TRBV20-1; abundance: NA; d_gene: NA; CDR3aa: CSAGFYRETQYF
j_gene: TRBJ2-5; v_gene: TRBV28; abundance: many; d_gene: NA; CDR3aa: CASSQRETQYF
j_gene: TRBJ2-3; v_gene: TRBV6-1; abundance: NA; d_gene: TRBD2; CDR3aa: CASSDSWGGADTQYF
j_gene: TRBJ1-5; v_gene: TRBV15; abundance: many; d_gene: TRBD1; CDR3aa: CATSTSTGGNQPQHF
j_gene: TRBJ2-1; v_gene: TRBV10-3; abundance: NA; d_gene: TRBD1; CDR3aa: CAISESTGTAISEQFF
j_gene: TRBJ2-1; v_gene: TRBV3-1; abundance: many; d_gene: NA; CDR3aa: CASSQEVGGGAYNEQFF
j_gene: TRBJ2-1; v_gene: TRBV20-1; abundance: few; d_gene: TRBD2; CDR3aa: CSAVGRGAAYYEQFF
j_gene: TRBJ2-5; v_gene: TRBV24-1; abundance: NA; d_gene: NA; CDR3aa: CGASDSTRRACRERLMETQYF
j_gene: TRBJ2-7; v_gene: TRBV2; abundance: few; d_gene: NA; CDR3aa: CASSVGAFTYEQYF
j_gene: TRBJ1-5; v_gene: TRBV20-1; abundance: many; d_gene: NA; CDR3aa: CSASRSNQPQHF
j_gene: TRBJ2-2; v_gene: TRBV7-9; abundance: NA; d_gene: NA; CDR3aa: CASSRGSGGANTGELFF
j_gene: TRBJ2-2; v_gene: TRBV4-3; abundance: many; d_gene: NA; CDR3aa: CASSQGGTGELFF
j_gene: TRBJ1-2; v_gene: TRBV29-1; abundance: few; d_gene: NA; CDR3aa: CSVDGAGTPNLYGYTF
j_gene: TRBJ2-5; v_gene: TRBV12-3/TRBV12-4; abundance: many; d_gene: TRBD1; CDR3aa: CASSLTTGRETQYF
j_gene: TRBJ2-4; v_gene: TRBV4-1; abundance: many; d_gene: NA; CDR3aa: CASSQDGSRGGSIQYF
j_gene: TRBJ1-3; v_gene: TRBV12-3/TRBV12-4; abundance: many; d_gene: NA; CDR3aa: CASSLGNTIYF
j_gene: TRBJ2-6; v_gene: TRBV6-2/TRBV6-3; abundance: NA; d_gene: NA; CDR3aa: CASSPRWGGANVLTF
j_gene: TRBJ2-1; v_gene: TRBV5-6; abundance: NA; d_gene: NA; CDR3aa: CASSLMRTPYNEQFF
j_gene: TRBJ2-7; v_gene: TRBV27; abundance: NA; d_gene: TRBD1; CDR3aa: CASSPGQLSYEQYF
j_gene: TRBJ2-3; v_gene: TRBV20-1; abundance: few; d_gene: NA; CDR3aa: CSASRPGGHTDTQYF
j_gene: TRBJ2-1; v_gene: TRBV29-1; abundance: NA; d_gene: TRBD2; CDR3aa: CSVRRGGVNEQFF
j_gene: TRBJ2-1; v_gene: TRBV5-1; abundance: NA; d_gene: TRBD2; CDR3aa: CASSLGLRTSASNEQFF
j_gene: TRBJ1-6; v_gene: TRBV27; abundance: once; d_gene: TRBD1; CDR3aa: CASSFNRGRGNSPLHF
j_gene: TRBJ2-7; v_gene: TRBV12-3/TRBV12-4; abundance: NA; d_gene: NA; CDR3aa: CASSLGPGESSYEQYF
j_gene: TRBJ1-1; v_gene: TRBV5-1; abundance: many; d_gene: TRBD1; CDR3aa: CASSLAGDRSEAFF
j_gene: TRBJ1-6; v_gene: TRBV20-1; abundance: few; d_gene: NA; CDR3aa: CSASVGNNSPLHF
j_gene: TRBJ1-2; v_gene: TRBV7-9; abundance: NA; d_gene: TRBD1; CDR3aa: CASSRDRQYGYTF
j_gene: TRBJ2-1; v_gene: TRBV3-1; abundance: NA; d_gene: NA; CDR3aa: CASSRYVAYNEQFF
j_gene: TRBJ2-3; v_gene: TRBV28; abundance: many; d_gene: TRBD2; CDR3aa: CASSFDKLAGGNTDTQYF
j_gene: TRBJ2-1; v_gene: TRBV3-1; abundance: NA; d_gene: NA; CDR3aa: CASSQSSHNEQFF
j_gene: TRBJ2-1; v_gene: TRBV20-1; abundance: few; d_gene: TRBD2; CDR3aa: CSATSGGPPYNEQFF
j_gene: TRBJ2-3; v_gene: TRBV6-6; abundance: many; d_gene: NA; CDR3aa: CASSYSGATDTQYF
j_gene: TRBJ1-4; v_gene: TRBV4-3; abundance: many; d_gene: TRBD1; CDR3aa: CASSQDAGTGSEKLFF
j_gene: TRBJ2-1; v_gene: TRBV20-1; abundance: many; d_gene: NA; CDR3aa: CSARDGTGEQFF
j_gene: TRBJ2-7; v_gene: TRBV19; abundance: few; d_gene: NA; CDR3aa: CASSEGSSYEQYF